These T cell receptor beta chains were read from a single sample in a study of early T cells in non-severe SARS-CoV-2 infection. TCRdb re-called the 5' RACE reads through MiXCR, storing one row per CDR3 protein. The table includes 100,000 to 130,000 distinct CDR3 sequences, 11% detected once. Sequencing used whole blood. These receptors originate from an adult who was a healthcare worker with PCR-confirmed SARS-CoV-2 infection or an uninfected control (not recorded which). CDR3s include the opening cysteine and the closing phenylalanine or tryptophan. The D gene is left open where the match is weak. Size is stated for part of the rows, as once, few or many counts, or as a class when the clone is expanded.

J gene,D gene,clone size,V gene,CDR3 DNA,CDR3 protein
TRBJ2-3,.,many,TRBV12-3/TRBV12-4,TGTGCCAGCAGAGGGGGGAGGCGGCAAGGCACAGATACGCAGTATTTT,CASRGGRRQGTDTQYF
TRBJ1-1,TRBD1,many,TRBV5-1,TGCGCCAGCAGCTTACAGGGGACGGACACTGAAGCTTTCTTT,CASSLQGTDTEAFF
TRBJ2-5,.,many,TRBV12-3/TRBV12-4,TGTGCCAGCAGTTTGGGCGGGCAAGAGACCCAGTACTTC,CASSLGGQETQYF
TRBJ2-1,TRBD1,many,TRBV7-9,TGTGCCAGCAGCCGACAGGGATATTTAGGCAATGAGCAGTTCTTC,CASSRQGYLGNEQFF
TRBJ2-1,TRBD2,.,TRBV3-1,TGTGCCAGCAGGGTAGCGGGATACAATGAGCAGTTCTTC,CASRVAGYNEQFF
TRBJ2-7,.,.,TRBV12-3/TRBV12-4,TGTGCCAGCAGTTTTGGGGGGCTGGGGGAGCAGTACTTC,CASSFGGLGEQYF
TRBJ1-4,TRBD1,.,TRBV7-9,TGTGCCAGCAGCCTACAGACAGGGGGTGAAAAACTGTTTTTT,CASSLQTGGEKLFF
TRBJ2-7,TRBD2,.,TRBV28,TGTGCCAGCAGTTTTGGACTGAGCGCGGGAGAGGGATACGAGCAGTACTTC,CASSFGLSAGEGYEQYF
TRBJ2-1,TRBD2,few,TRBV20-1,TGCAGTGCCAGGACTAGTTCATCCTACAATGAGCAGTTCTTC,CSARTSSSYNEQFF
TRBJ2-4,.,many,TRBV3-1,TGTGCCAGCAGCCAAGAAGTGGTAGCCAAAAACATTCAGTACTTC,CASSQEVVAKNIQYF
TRBJ2-3,.,many,TRBV11-2,TGTGCCAGCAGCTTAATTGCCCTAGCGATTCGCACAGATACGCAGTATTTT,CASSLIALAIRTDTQYF
TRBJ2-1,TRBD2,many,TRBV11-2,TGTGCCAGCAGCTCCTTGACTAGCGGGAGGACCCATGAGCAGTTCTTC,CASSSLTSGRTHEQFF
TRBJ2-1,TRBD2,many,TRBV13,TGTGCCAGCAGCTTAGGCTGGGGCGGGAGCTCCTACAATGAGCAGTTCTTC,CASSLGWGGSSYNEQFF
TRBJ2-1,TRBD2,.,TRBV20-1,TGCAGTGCTAGAAGGGCTAGCGGGAGCGCACTTTGGTACAATGAGCAGTTCTTC,CSARRASGSALWYNEQFF
TRBJ2-1,.,.,TRBV12-5,TGTGCTAGTGGTTTAGGTAGAGCTGAGCAGTTCTTC,CASGLGRAEQFF
TRBJ2-1,TRBD1,many,TRBV20-1,TGCAGTGCCATCCCTACAGGGGCCAATGAGCAGTTCTTC,CSAIPTGANEQFF
TRBJ2-3,TRBD2,many,TRBV27,TGTGCCAGCAGTTCCAGAGCGGGAAGTGCAGATACGCAGTATTTT,CASSSRAGSADTQYF
TRBJ2-5,TRBD1,.,TRBV11-2,TGTGCCAGCAGCTGGGGACAGAAAGAGACCCAGTACTTC,CASSWGQKETQYF
TRBJ2-3,TRBD2,many,TRBV11-2,TGTGCCAGCAGCTCGAGCGGGGGGTGGGATACGCAGTATTTT,CASSSSGGWDTQYF
TRBJ1-6,.,many,TRBV6-5,.,CASSTSGQGRNSPLHF
TRBJ2-2,TRBD2,few,TRBV10-1,TGCGCCAGCAGTGCCTCTGGACTAGCCGATAACACCGGGGAGCTGTTTTTT,CASSASGLADNTGELFF
TRBJ2-2,.,many,TRBV4-1,TGCGCCAGCAGCCAAGGGACGGACCCGGCCGGGGAGCTGTTTTTT,CASSQGTDPAGELFF
TRBJ2-1,TRBD2,.,TRBV2,TGTGCCAGCACTGTCGGGCTAGCGGGAGACGAGCAGTTCTTC,CASTVGLAGDEQFF
TRBJ2-7,.,few,TRBV12-3/TRBV12-4,TGTGCCAGCAGTTTCCAGGGACCGAGGGAGGAGCAGTACTTC,CASSFQGPREEQYF
TRBJ2-2,.,.,TRBV27,TGTGCCAGCAGTTTGGCCGGGACGTCCTACACCGGGGAGCTGTTTTTT,CASSLAGTSYTGELFF
TRBJ1-1,.,.,TRBV7-9,TGTGCCAGCAGCTTAGGTTTCGGGATAGCTTTCTTT,CASSLGFGIAFF
TRBJ2-7,TRBD1,few,TRBV7-9,TGTGCCAGCAGCTTGAGACAGGGTGTCTACGAGCAGTACTTC,CASSLRQGVYEQYF
TRBJ1-2,.,many,TRBV3-1,TGTGCCAGCAGCCAATCAGGGTATGGCTACACCTTC,CASSQSGYGYTF
TRBJ2-7,TRBD2,few,TRBV4-2,TGTGCCAGCAGCCAAGACCCTAGCGGGAGTCTGCAGTACTTC,CASSQDPSGSLQYF
TRBJ1-6,.,.,TRBV9,TGTGCCAGCAGCGTAGCTCTGGATGAGTCACCCCTCCACTTT,CASSVALDESPLHF
TRBJ2-1,.,many,TRBV25-1,TGTGCCAGCAGTTCAAATAGGGGGGTCTACAATGAGCAGTTCTTC,CASSSNRGVYNEQFF
TRBJ2-7,.,.,TRBV6-1,TGTGCCAGCAGTCCCTCGCCCTGGGGGGAGAGCTCCTACGAGCAGTACTTC,CASSPSPWGESSYEQYF
TRBJ2-1,TRBD2,many,TRBV20-1,TGCAGTGCAGAAGTTCCGGGACTAGCGGGAGGACGGCCGTTCTTC,CSAEVPGLAGGRPFF
TRBJ2-7,.,many,TRBV11-2,TGTGCCAGCAGCCCGATAAGGGGGAACTACGAGCAGTACTTC,CASSPIRGNYEQYF
TRBJ2-1,.,many,TRBV25-1,TGTGCCAGCAGTGCCCCGACTAGGACCATGATGTTCTTC,CASSAPTRTMMFF
TRBJ2-7,.,.,TRBV4-1,TGCGCCAGCAGCCAAGACGCCGACTCCTACGAGCAGTACTTC,CASSQDADSYEQYF
TRBJ1-5,TRBD1,.,TRBV2,TGTGCCAGCAGTGTCTCGGAGGGGGCCTCCCCTAATCAGCCCCAGCATTTT,CASSVSEGASPNQPQHF
TRBJ2-1,.,many,TRBV5-6,TGTGCCAGCAGTTTGTACAATGAGCAGTTCTTC,CASSLYNEQFF
TRBJ1-1,.,many,TRBV29-1,TGCAGCGCTGGCCCCTTGGGAGCTTTCTTT,CSAGPLGAFF
TRBJ2-3,.,.,TRBV4-3,TGCGCCAGCAGCCAAGACTATAGCACAGATACGCAGTATTTT,CASSQDYSTDTQYF
TRBJ1-2,.,many,TRBV28,TGTGCCAGCAGTTTGGGGGCCGAGAACTATGGCTACACCTTC,CASSLGAENYGYTF
TRBJ2-1,TRBD2,.,TRBV20-1,TGCAGTGCTAGTGATCCTAGCGGGAGTCCTGAGCAGTTCTTC,CSASDPSGSPEQFF
TRBJ1-1,.,many,TRBV7-9,TGTGCCAGCAGCTGGACGGGGAAAGAAGCTTTCTTT,CASSWTGKEAFF
TRBJ1-5,.,many,TRBV21-1,TGTGCCAGCAGCAAAGACGGGCCCTACGCGCCCGAATATCAGCCCCAGCATTTT,CASSKDGPYAPEYQPQHF
TRBJ1-3,.,.,TRBV28,TGTGCCAGCAGTCAACCCGCAGGGGCTGGAAACACCATATATTTT,CASSQPAGAGNTIYF
TRBJ2-1,TRBD2,.,TRBV5-8,TGTGCCAGCAGTCATCTCGGGGGGGTGAATAATGATCAGTTCTTC,CASSHLGGVNNDQFF
TRBJ2-7,.,.,TRBV3-1,TGTGCCAGCAGCCAAGAATACTCGACGGGGGAGCAGTACTTC,CASSQEYSTGEQYF
TRBJ1-5,.,.,TRBV20-1,TGCAGTGCTCTAGACAGCATCAATCAGCCCCAGCATTTT,CSALDSINQPQHF
TRBJ2-1,.,.,TRBV19,TGTGCCAGTTGCCTAAGCGGGTCTTCCTACAATGAGCAGTTCTTC,CASCLSGSSYNEQFF
TRBJ2-7,.,few,TRBV4-3,TGCGCCAGCAGCCAAGATCACAGCGCTGTCTACGAGCAGTACTTC,CASSQDHSAVYEQYF